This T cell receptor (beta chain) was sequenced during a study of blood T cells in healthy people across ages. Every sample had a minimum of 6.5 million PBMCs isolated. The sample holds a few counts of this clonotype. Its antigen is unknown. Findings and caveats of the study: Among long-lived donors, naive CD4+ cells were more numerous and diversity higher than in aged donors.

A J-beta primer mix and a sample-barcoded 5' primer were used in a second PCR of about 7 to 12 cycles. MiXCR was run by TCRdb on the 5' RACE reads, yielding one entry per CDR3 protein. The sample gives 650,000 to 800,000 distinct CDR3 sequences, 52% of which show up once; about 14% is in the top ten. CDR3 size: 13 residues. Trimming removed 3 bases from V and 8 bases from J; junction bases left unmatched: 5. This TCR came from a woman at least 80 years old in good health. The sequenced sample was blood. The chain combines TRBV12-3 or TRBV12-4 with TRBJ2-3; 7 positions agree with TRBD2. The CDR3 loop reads CASSLAGVPTQYF. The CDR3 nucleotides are TGTGCCAGCAGTTTGGCGGGGGTCCCTACGCAGTATTTT.